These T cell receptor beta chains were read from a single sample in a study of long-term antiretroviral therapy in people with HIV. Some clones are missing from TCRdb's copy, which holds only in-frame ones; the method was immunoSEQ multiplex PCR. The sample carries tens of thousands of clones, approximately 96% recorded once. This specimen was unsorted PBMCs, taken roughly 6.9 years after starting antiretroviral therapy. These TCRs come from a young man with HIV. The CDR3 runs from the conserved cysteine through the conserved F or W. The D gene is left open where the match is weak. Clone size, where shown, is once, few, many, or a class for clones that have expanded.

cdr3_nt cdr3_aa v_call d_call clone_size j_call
TGCGCCAGCAGCCCCCGGGCCGACCCAAATTCACCCCTCCACTTT CASSPRADPNSPLHF TRBV4-1 NA NA TRBJ1-6
TGTGCCATCAGTGTTAGGGGGGTGAACACTGAAGCTTTCTTT CAISVRGVNTEAFF TRBV10-3 NA NA TRBJ1-1
TGTGCCAGCAGCTCAGCCGACAGGTGGGTGGCAGATACGCAGTATTTT CASSSADRWVADTQYF TRBV12-1 NA NA TRBJ2-3
TGTGCCATCAGTGAGTCGGGTCAGAGTTATTCACCCCTCCACTTT CAISESGQSYSPLHF TRBV10-3 NA NA TRBJ1-6
TGTGCCATCAGTTCCGGGACTGAAGAGACCCAGTACTTC CAISSGTEETQYF TRBV10-3 NA NA TRBJ2-5
TGTGCCAGCAGCGGTAGCGGGACTAAGAAGACCCAGTACTTC CASSGSGTKKTQYF TRBV7-9 TRBD2 once TRBJ2-5
TGTGCCAGCAGCGTAGCAGGGGCTGCGGGGTCGGCGCAGTATTTT CASSVAGAAGSAQYF TRBV9 NA NA TRBJ2-3
TGTGCCACCAGCACCGACAGGCCGGAGACTGAAGCTTTCTTT CATSTDRPETEAFF TRBV15 NA NA TRBJ1-1
TGTGCCAGCAGCCCCCAGAGCAGGGATGAGCAGTTCTTC CASSPQSRDEQFF TRBV9 NA NA TRBJ2-1
TGTGCCAGCAGTTTAACCGAGGGGCTCGAGCAGTACTTC CASSLTEGLEQYF TRBV28 NA NA TRBJ2-7
TGTGCCAGCAGTTCCCCCGGCAGGGTATATCAGCAGTTCTTC CASSSPGRVYQQFF TRBV6-5 NA once TRBJ2-1
TGTGCCAGCAGTGATGGGGCTTACTATGGCTACACCTTC CASSDGAYYGYTF TRBV13 NA once TRBJ1-2
TGTGCCAGCAGCTTGGCCTTGTACAGGGAGGACACTGAAGCTTTCTTT CASSLALYREDTEAFF TRBV5-6 NA NA TRBJ1-1
TGTGCCAGCAGCTCTAAGCGGGGGGAATCCTACGAGCAGTACTTC CASSSKRGESYEQYF TRBV7-2 TRBD2 NA TRBJ2-7
TGTGCCTGGGTCGGGCTGAACACTGAAGCTTTCTTT CAWVGLNTEAFF TRBV30 NA NA TRBJ1-1
TGTGCCAGCAGACGTGACCCCTCCTACAATGAGCAGTTCTTC CASRRDPSYNEQFF TRBV2 NA once TRBJ2-1
TGTGCCAGTAAGGACGGACCGGGGGAAAAACTGTTTTTT CASKDGPGEKLFF TRBV19 NA NA TRBJ1-4
TGTGCCAGCCAAGGCAAGCGGGAGGGCCAAGAGACCCAGTACTTC CASQGKREGQETQYF TRBV5-6 TRBD2 NA TRBJ2-5
TGTGCCAGCAGTCCTTATTTCGACAGGGTGGTGAACACTGAAGCTTTCTTT CASSPYFDRVVNTEAFF TRBV7-9 TRBD1 NA TRBJ1-1
TGTGCCAGTAGCCCCGGGACAAGAGCTTTCTTT CASSPGTRAFF TRBV19 NA NA TRBJ1-1
TGTGCCAGCAGCTTAGGGACCTACGGACGCCCGGGAAACACCATATATTTT CASSLGTYGRPGNTIYF TRBV7-9 NA NA TRBJ1-3
TGTGCCAGCAGTGAGGGGCCCTATGGCTACACCTTC CASSEGPYGYTF TRBV25-1 NA NA TRBJ1-2
TGTGCCAGAGGAAGAATAGACAGGGGGCTCCCTTACGAGCAGTACTTC CARGRIDRGLPYEQYF TRBV11-2 TRBD1 once TRBJ2-7
TGTGCCAGCAGCTTGGACAGCCGAGACGGTCCGTTCTTC CASSLDSRDGPFF TRBV5-6 NA NA TRBJ2-1
TGTGCTAGTGGTTTGGATTTCAGGGGGAAACTGTTTTTT CASGLDFRGKLFF TRBV12-5 TRBD1 NA TRBJ1-4
TGTGCCAGCAGTTACGGACAGCACTACGAGCAGTACTTC CASSYGQHYEQYF TRBV6-5 NA NA TRBJ2-7
TGTGCCAGCAGCGTAGGGGACGGGGCCCCGGCATACAATGAGCAGTTCTTC CASSVGDGAPAYNEQFF TRBV9 NA NA TRBJ2-1
TGTGCCAGCAGGGAAGACAGGGGTTATGGCTACACCTTC CASREDRGYGYTF TRBV6-5 TRBD1 NA TRBJ1-2
TGTGCCAGCTCACCGTCCAGGACGGGCAATGAGCAGTTCTTC CASSPSRTGNEQFF TRBV18 NA NA TRBJ2-1
TGTGCCAGCAGCGAGGGGGAAGTCCTCAGCCTCCAAGAGACCCAGTACTTC CASSEGEVLSLQETQYF TRBV9 NA NA TRBJ2-5
TGCAGCGTTGAAGGCCAGGGACAGAGATCCTACGAGCAGTACTTC CSVEGQGQRSYEQYF TRBV29-1 TRBD1 NA TRBJ2-7
TGTGCCAGCAGCTTAGCGGACACCTACAATGAGCAGTTCTTC CASSLADTYNEQFF TRBV7-3 NA NA TRBJ2-1
TGTGCCAGCAGTTTCGAGGGCAGAATACAAGAGACCCAGTACTTC CASSFEGRIQETQYF TRBV28 NA NA TRBJ2-5
TGTGCCATCGGGCCGGGACAGCACGAAAAACTGTTTTTT CAIGPGQHEKLFF TRBV10-3 TRBD1 NA TRBJ1-4
TGTGCCAGCAGCTTGGGGCTAGCGGCGGGGGGGACCCAGTACTTC CASSLGLAAGGTQYF TRBV13 TRBD2 NA TRBJ2-5
TGTGCCAGCTGCCTTACAGGGTCGGGGTCACCCCTCCACTTT CASCLTGSGSPLHF TRBV5-8 NA NA TRBJ1-6
TGTGCCAGCAGCTTACGTGGCGGACTAGCGGTGAGCACAGATACGCAGTATTTT CASSLRGGLAVSTDTQYF TRBV11-2 TRBD2 NA TRBJ2-3
TGTGCCAGCAGCGTACAGGGAAAACTGTTTTTT CASSVQGKLFF TRBV2 NA NA TRBJ1-4
TGTGCTAGTGGTTCCCGGGTGACTGAAGCTTTCTTT CASGSRVTEAFF TRBV12-5 NA NA TRBJ1-1
TGTGCCAGCAGTTACAGGGCGGGGGCGCGGGGTACGCAGTATTTT CASSYRAGARGTQYF TRBV6-5 NA NA TRBJ2-3
TGTGCCAGTAGTATGAGGAACCTTAACACTGAAGCTTTCTTT CASSMRNLNTEAFF TRBV19 NA NA TRBJ1-1
TGTGCCAGCGGGTTGGTGGGCACTGAAGCTTTCTTT CASGLVGTEAFF TRBV5-8 NA NA TRBJ1-1
TGTGCCAGCAGTGAAAGGGGGGGAAAAGAGACCCAGTACTTC CASSERGGKETQYF TRBV2 NA NA TRBJ2-5
TGTGCCAGCAGTCACGGAGAGACCCAGTACTTC CASSHGETQYF TRBV11-2 NA NA TRBJ2-5
TGTGCCAGCAGCTTAGTGGGACAGCTCCATGGCTACACCTTC CASSLVGQLHGYTF TRBV14 TRBD1 NA TRBJ1-2
TGCGCCAGCACGACCATCGGGGGGCCGGAGGGCTACACCTTC CASTTIGGPEGYTF TRBV4-3 NA NA TRBJ1-2
TGTGCCAGCAGCAGGGTAGCGGGGGGTGACATTCAGTACTTC CASSRVAGGDIQYF TRBV7-9 TRBD2 NA TRBJ2-4
TGTGCCAGCCACGAAGGGACAGGGAATTCACCCCTCCACTTT CASHEGTGNSPLHF TRBV6-6 TRBD1 once TRBJ1-6
TGTGCCATACTGGGACAGGGGTCTTCTAACTATGGCTACACCTTC CAILGQGSSNYGYTF TRBV28 TRBD1 NA TRBJ1-2
TGTGCCAGCAGGTTCGCACAGGGGGCGCAAGATACGCAGTATTTT CASRFAQGAQDTQYF TRBV27 TRBD1 NA TRBJ2-3
TGCGCCAGCAGCTTGGTGGTGGGTGAGCAGTTCTTC CASSLVVGEQFF TRBV5-1 NA once TRBJ2-1
TGCGCCAGCAGCCCCCAGGCGGGTGCAGATACGCAGTATTTT CASSPQAGADTQYF TRBV4-1 NA NA TRBJ2-3
TGTGCCAGCAGCGTAGCAGCAGGGGGTCCCTACGAGCAGTACTTC CASSVAAGGPYEQYF TRBV9 TRBD1 NA TRBJ2-7
TGTGCCAGCAGCTCAGGAGATACGCAGTATTTT CASSSGDTQYF TRBV9 NA NA TRBJ2-3
TGTGCCAGCAGTGGTCGGACAGGGAGTCTCGATGGCTACACCTTC CASSGRTGSLDGYTF TRBV2 TRBD1 NA TRBJ1-2
TGTGCCAGCAGCTCAGTCGGGTCGGGGGATACGCAGTATTTT CASSSVGSGDTQYF TRBV13 NA once TRBJ2-3
TGTGCCAGCAGCTTAGTCGGCATCGAGACCCAGTACTTC CASSLVGIETQYF TRBV13 NA NA TRBJ2-5